Given below is one T cell receptor (beta chain) in context. Its antigen is currently unknown. The data are from a study of OX40 agonist ivuxolimab in advanced cancers. Looking at the study overall: The dose-escalation cohort had hepatocellular carcinoma, melanoma, renal cell or head and neck cancer. Study-wide findings and caveats: Among the least clonally expanded were partial responders at 0.1-3.0 mg/kg. Clonal expansion by week 6 occurred in CD4+ and CD8+ blood T cells (at 0.1 to 3.0 mg/kg).

Clones were sequenced by immunoSEQ multiplex PCR, and TCRdb holds only the in-frame ones, with some missing. This sample has 35,000 to 50,000 clones, with about 89% found just once. From germline, CDR1 is SNHLY and CDR2 FYNNEI. V was pared by 6 bases and J by 4 bases, with 21 bases between. The CDR3 runs 17 residues. The study sampled blood at baseline, cycle 4 day 1, and cycle 7 day 1. The rearrangement joins TRBV2 to TRBJ2-2; possible D gene TRBD2, 6 bases. The source of this sequence is an adult with an advanced solid tumor such as melanoma, head and neck, liver or kidney cancer. The sample consisted of CD4+ or CD8+ T cells sorted from blood, taken in a trial of the OX40 agonist ivuxolimab. The DNA of the CDR3 is TGTGCCAGCAGCGGCCCAGGTTTAGTGGGGGGCACCGGGGAGCTGTTTTTT. Amino acids: CASSGPGLVGGTGELFF.